The present entry profiles one T cell receptor (beta chain) with its context. The data were obtained in a study of T cell changes during pregnancy in multiple sclerosis. Germline CDR1 SGHVS, CDR2 FNYEAQ. With 5 bases clipped from V and 0 bases from J, the junction kept 2 bases outside the gene matches. This CDR3 region has 17 residues. TCRdb keeps only in-frame clones here, not all; method: immunoSEQ multiplex PCR. The sample includes approximately 28,000 clones, 90% to 95% of them seen just once. The clonotype was recovered from a female donor with multiple sclerosis, enrolled in a pregnancy study. Sequenced here: CD8+ T cells from peripheral blood mononuclear cells, sampled before pregnancy. The chain recombines TRBV7-6 with TRBJ2-2, with TRBD2 matching 14 bases. For the CDR3, the DNA is TGTGCCAGCAGCCGGACTAGCGGGGGGCCGAACACCGGGGAGCTGTTTTTT. As protein: CASSRTSGGPNTGELFF.